These 6 T cell receptor beta chains came from one sample sequenced in a study of T cell changes during pregnancy in multiple sclerosis. Generated by immunoSEQ multiplex PCR, the TCRdb table keeps only in-frame clones and is missing some. This sample has roughly 70,000 clones, with 85% to 95% found just once. This specimen was peripheral blood, taken in the third trimester of pregnancy. Receptor source: a female donor with multiple sclerosis, enrolled in a pregnancy study.

The chain has TRBV28 and TRBJ2-1; D not resolved. The V and J ends lost 4 bases and 7 bases respectively, with 14 bases between them. From germline, CDR1 is MDHEN and CDR2 SYDVKM. The CDR3 is made up of 14 amino acids. The chain's CDR3 is CASSSIRHGNEQFF. The CDR3, as DNA: TGTGCCAGCAGTTCGATCAGACATGGGAATGAGCAGTTCTTC.

This clone was picked up one time. V usage is TRBV28 and J usage is TRBJ2-7; 8 positions agree with TRBD2. This CDR3 spans 15 amino acids. V lost 3 bases and J lost 1; bases outside the gene matches: 5. Germline assignment: CDR1 MDHEN and CDR2 SYDVKM. CDR3: CASSFVRGRSYEQYF. CDR3 DNA: TGTGCCAGCAGTTTCGTCCGCGGGAGGTCCTACGAGCAGTACTTC. Supplemented by reference TRBV28 and TRBJ2-7, the full variable domain reads DVKVTQSSRYLVKRTGEKVFLECVQDMDHENMFWYRQDPGLGLRLIYFSYDVKMKEKGDIPEGYSVSREKKERFSLILESASTNQTSMYLCASSFVRGRSYEQYFGPGTRLTVT.

This chain joins TRBV5-4 and TRBJ2-1, with 8 bases identical to TRBD1. CDR1 is SGHNT and CDR2 is YYREEE in the germline V gene (reference sequence). V was clipped by 4 bases and J by 8 bases; unmatched bases: 8. The CDR3 is 14 residues long. The CDR3 coding sequence is TGTGCCAGCAGCGTGTCAGGGGGCTTGGATGAGCAGTTCTTC. It specifies CASSVSGGLDEQFF.

V gene TRBV30 combines with J gene TRBJ1-1; D is uncertain. V was clipped by 0 bases and J by 11 bases, with 13 bases between them. Per germline, CDR1 GTSNPN and CDR2 SVGIG (reference sequence). This CDR3 is built from 12 residues. CDR3 DNA: TGTGCCTGGAGTGTAGTGGAATCGGGGGCTTTCTTT. Translated, it gives CAWSVVESGAFF.

CDR3 DNA: TGTGCCAGCAGCTTAGACAGGGGTGAGGGCTACACCTTC. Its translation: CASSLDRGEGYTF. The V and J genes are TRBV9 and TRBJ1-2, with 8 bases fitting TRBD1. The CDR3 totals 13 residues. V was pared by 4 bases and J by 8 bases, with 7 bases of the junction left unmatched. The germline V gene has CDR1 SGDLS and CDR2 YYNGEE.

The chain's CDR3 is CASSSSGTRLDEQYF. The CDR3 region has the DNA TGTGCCAGCAGCTCCTCCGGGACTAGACTTGACGAGCAGTACTTC. The chain links TRBV7-9 to TRBJ2-7, with 8 bases lining up with TRBD2. V shed 4 bases, J shed 5 bases, and the junction held 10 bases outside the gene matches. The germline gives CDR1 SEHNR, CDR2 FQNEAQ (reference sequence). CDR3 size: 15 residues.